The rows below give T cell receptor beta chains drawn from one sample of a study of Tregs in tolerant kidney transplant recipients. Measured with immunoSEQ multiplex PCR; TCRdb has only the in-frame clones, and not every one. The sample yields roughly 80,000 clones, about 91% seen once. Source: CD4+ T cells from blood (PBMCs), taken 24 months after the transplant. These TCRs come from a human patient who received a combined kidney and bone marrow transplant. Some T cells may be supplied by the graft donor. Each CDR3 is given without its conserved first and last residue.

j_gene	v_gene	CDR3aa
TRBJ2-7	TRBV6-4	ASSVERLVSYEQY
TRBJ2-3	TRBV6-5	ASSPPISTDTQY
TRBJ1-5	TRBV7-3	ASSLTNNGPAGPGSNQPQH
TRBJ2-2	TRBV19	ASSRVDTGELF
TRBJ2-1	TRBV28	ASSRYSGHINEQF
TRBJ2-3	TRBV10-1	ASSVLYWTDTQY
TRBJ2-7	TRBV13	ASSLRTDRGSYEQY
TRBJ1-6	TRBV5-4	ASSSPKQGHNSPLH
TRBJ1-2	TRBV2	ASSERRQGNYGYT
TRBJ2-1	TRBV7-9	ASSPPGLAGVNEQF
TRBJ2-3	TRBV5-1	ASNLLAGGFTDTQY
TRBJ2-2	TRBV11-2	ASSYYKNTGELF
TRBJ2-7	TRBV27	ASSLLSGYHEQY
TRBJ1-5	TRBV2	ASNEVQGINQPQH
TRBJ1-2	TRBV7-8	ASSPRWDRARSGDGYT
TRBJ2-7	TRBV15	ATSRHTGYENEQY
TRBJ1-1	TRBV4-3	ASSLEQVTYTEAF
TRBJ1-1	TRBV14	ASSQDTGQGVTEAF
TRBJ2-1	TRBV5-1	ASSAGQGSYNEQF
TRBJ2-1	TRBV7-6	ASFSGGAPNEQF
TRBJ2-3	TRBV7-6	ASSPRRTGGEGDTQY
TRBJ2-3	TRBV2	ASSVLAGDDTQY
TRBJ1-2	TRBV7-9	ASSPQGNYGYT
TRBJ2-2	TRBV6-4	ASKTWPNTGELF
TRBJ1-2	TRBV28	ASRGQRDNYGYT
TRBJ2-1	TRBV19	ASSISSTFLRLNEQF
TRBJ1-1	TRBV4-3	ASSQGTPMNTEAF
TRBJ2-1	TRBV7-2	ASSQNIRQGTQF
TRBJ2-2	TRBV18	ASSTGTPRRTGELF
TRBJ2-5	TRBV7-3	ASSPGQGETQY
TRBJ1-2	TRBV6-5	ASSSGGYYGYT
TRBJ1-1	TRBV25-1	ASSEFSPRSEAF
TRBJ2-7	TRBV7-9	ASSLGQNTYEQY
TRBJ2-5	TRBV5-4	ASSLGWTSGQETQY
TRBJ1-6	TRBV7-9	ASSPWTGKGSPLH
TRBJ2-5	TRBV28	AARGGARETQY
TRBJ2-2	TRBV7-3	ASSLKGNVDRGAAGELF
TRBJ2-1	TRBV6-6	ASRQAGGLGEQF
TRBJ2-1	TRBV9	ASSVVAGGDDEQF
TRBJ1-5	TRBV6-1	ASREDRGNQPQH
TRBJ2-7	TRBV6-6	ASSRGLSYEQY
TRBJ2-3	TRBV4-1	ASSQDRWVGADTQY
TRBJ1-2	TRBV30	AWSVLDRVGYT
TRBJ2-1	TRBV21-1	ASSKGGLVGTSGSWDEQF
TRBJ1-3	TRBV5-1	ASSPMAGLRNTIY